This T cell receptor (beta chain) originates from a study of cytomegalovirus exposure and HLA in healthy donors. Turning to this clone: The antigen is unknown.

Germline CDR1 is SGHRS and CDR2 is YFSETQ. This CDR3 contains 11 residues. Trimming at V came to 8 bases and at J to 5 bases, leaving 2 bases not matched to a gene. Points from the study as a whole: Previously analyzed data showed that most TCR beta V segments were productive at a frequency of about 87% or about 30%. Sequencing depth roughly uniform across donors was assumed in presence/absence analyses. Available immune exposure information was restricted to CMV serostatus only.

PCR primers comprised 60 Vbeta and 13 Jbeta primers. Only in-frame clones appear in the TCRdb table, and some are missing; sequencing was by immunoSEQ multiplex PCR. Here the sample spans roughly 130,000 clones, more than 60% being singletons. This clonotype was obtained from a woman aged 35 to 49 in good health and CMV-seropositive. The genes are TRBV5-1 and TRBJ2-5, with 8 bases matching TRBD2. Sequenced material: PBMCs. The CDR3 bases are TGCGCCAGTACGGGAGGGGAGACCCAGTACTTC. Its translation: CASTGGETQYF.